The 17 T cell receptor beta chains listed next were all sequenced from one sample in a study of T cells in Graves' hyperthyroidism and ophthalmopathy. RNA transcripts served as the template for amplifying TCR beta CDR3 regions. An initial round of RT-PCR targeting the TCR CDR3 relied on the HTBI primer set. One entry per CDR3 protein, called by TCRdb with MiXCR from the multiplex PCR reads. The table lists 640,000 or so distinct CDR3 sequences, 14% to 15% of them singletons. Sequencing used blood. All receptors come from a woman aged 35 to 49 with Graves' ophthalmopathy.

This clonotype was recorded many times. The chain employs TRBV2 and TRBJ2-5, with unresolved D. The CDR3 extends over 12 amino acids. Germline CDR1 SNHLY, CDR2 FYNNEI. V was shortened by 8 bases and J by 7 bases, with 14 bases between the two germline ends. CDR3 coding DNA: TGTGCCAGCCGGGTGGGTGGCGTGACCCAGTACTTC. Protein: CASRVGGVTQYF.

This CDR3 reads CASSPEDRVYTEAFF. The CDR3 DNA sequence: TGCGCCAGCAGCCCAGAAGACAGGGTATACACTGAAGCTTTCTTT. The chain is built from TRBV4-1 and TRBJ1-1; 7 positions match TRBD1. This CDR3 contains 15 residues. V was clipped by 4 bases and J by 3 bases; unmatched bases: 8. Germline V gene lookup returns CDR1 MGHRA and CDR2 YSYEKL.

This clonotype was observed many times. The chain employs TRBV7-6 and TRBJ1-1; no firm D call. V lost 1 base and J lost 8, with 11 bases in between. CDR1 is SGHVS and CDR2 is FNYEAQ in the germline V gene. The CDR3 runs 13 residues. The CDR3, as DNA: TGTGCCAGCAGCTTAGAACCGGGCAGAGAAGCTTTCTTT. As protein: CASSLEPGREAFF.

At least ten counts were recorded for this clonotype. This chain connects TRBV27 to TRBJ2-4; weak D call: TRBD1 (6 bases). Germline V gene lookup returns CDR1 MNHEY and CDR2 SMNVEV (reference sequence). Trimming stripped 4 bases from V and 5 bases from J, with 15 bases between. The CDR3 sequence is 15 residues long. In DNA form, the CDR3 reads TGTGCCAGCAGTTCCCTCACAGGGATGGAAAACATTCAGTACTTC. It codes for CASSSLTGMENIQYF.

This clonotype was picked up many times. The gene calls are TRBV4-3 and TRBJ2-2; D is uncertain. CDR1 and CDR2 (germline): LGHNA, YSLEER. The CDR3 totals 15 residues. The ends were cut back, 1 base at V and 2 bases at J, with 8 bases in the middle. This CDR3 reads CASSQAGPNTGELFF. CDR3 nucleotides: TGCGCCAGCAGCCAAGCAGGACCAAACACCGGGGAGCTGTTTTTT.

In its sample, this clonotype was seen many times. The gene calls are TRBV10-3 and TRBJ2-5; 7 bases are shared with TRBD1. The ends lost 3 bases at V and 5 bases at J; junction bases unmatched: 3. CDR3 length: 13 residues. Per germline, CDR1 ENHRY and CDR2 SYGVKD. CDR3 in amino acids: CAISDDREETQYF. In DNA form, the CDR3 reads TGTGCCATCAGTGATGACAGGGAGGAGACCCAGTACTTC.

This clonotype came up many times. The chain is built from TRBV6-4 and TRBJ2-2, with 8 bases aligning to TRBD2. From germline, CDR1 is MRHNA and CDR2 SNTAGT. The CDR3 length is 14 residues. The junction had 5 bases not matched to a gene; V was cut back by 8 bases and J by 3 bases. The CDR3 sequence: CASSGGSDTGELFF. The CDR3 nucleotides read TGTGCCAGCTCGGGAGGGAGTGACACCGGGGAGCTGTTTTTT.

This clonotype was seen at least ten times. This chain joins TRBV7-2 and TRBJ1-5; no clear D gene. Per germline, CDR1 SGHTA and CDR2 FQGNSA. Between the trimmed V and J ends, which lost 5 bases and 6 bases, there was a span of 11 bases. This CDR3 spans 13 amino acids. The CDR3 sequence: CASSTAKGQPQHF. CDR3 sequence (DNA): TGTGCCAGCAGCACCGCCAAAGGTCAGCCCCAGCATTTT.

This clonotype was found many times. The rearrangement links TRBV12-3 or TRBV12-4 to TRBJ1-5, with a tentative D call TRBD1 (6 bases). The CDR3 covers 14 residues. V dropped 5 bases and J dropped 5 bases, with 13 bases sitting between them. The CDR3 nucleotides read TGTGCCAGCAGTCCCTCACAGGGCCATCAGCCCCAGCATTTT. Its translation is CASSPSQGHQPQHF.

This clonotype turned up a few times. CDR3: CASSLLTGTDTQYF. The CDR3 DNA reads TGTGCCAGCAGTCTACTGACAGGGACAGATACGCAGTATTTT. The chain combines TRBV6-2 or TRBV6-3 with TRBJ2-3, with 7 bases lining up with TRBD1. The V and J ends lost 5 bases and 3 bases, in that order; junction bases with no gene match: 5. Germline V gene lookup returns CDR1 MNHEY and CDR2 SVGEGT. CDR3 size: 14 residues.

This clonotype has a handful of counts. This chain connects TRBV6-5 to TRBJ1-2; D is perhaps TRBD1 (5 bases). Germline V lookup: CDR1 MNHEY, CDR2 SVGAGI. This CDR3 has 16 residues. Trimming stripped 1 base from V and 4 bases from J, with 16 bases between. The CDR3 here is CASSYWVGDGSYGYTF. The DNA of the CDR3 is TGTGCCAGCAGTTACTGGGTGGGGGACGGGTCCTATGGCTACACCTTC.

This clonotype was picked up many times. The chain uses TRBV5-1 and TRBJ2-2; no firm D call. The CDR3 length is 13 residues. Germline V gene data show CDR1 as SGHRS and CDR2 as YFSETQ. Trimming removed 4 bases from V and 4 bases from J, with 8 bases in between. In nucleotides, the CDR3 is TGCGCCAGCAGCAAGACGATCACCGGGGAGCTGTTTTTT. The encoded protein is CASSKTITGELFF.

CDR3 bases: TGTGCCAGCAGCTTAGAATCCGGGACGGACTACGAGCAGTACTTC. Residues: CASSLESGTDYEQYF. V gene TRBV7-9 combines with J gene TRBJ2-7; D is tentatively TRBD1 or TRBD2 (5 bases each). V was clipped by 1 base and J by 3 bases, with 13 bases between them. Germline V gene lookup returns CDR1 SEHNR and CDR2 FQNEAQ (reference sequence). The CDR3 loop spans 15 amino acids.

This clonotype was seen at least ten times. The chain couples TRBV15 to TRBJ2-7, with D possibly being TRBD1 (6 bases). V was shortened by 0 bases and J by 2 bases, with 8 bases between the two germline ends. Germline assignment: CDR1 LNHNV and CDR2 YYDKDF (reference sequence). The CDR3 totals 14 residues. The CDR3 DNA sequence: TGTGCCACCAGCAGAGAGAAGGGGGCCTACGAGCAGTACTTC. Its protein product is CATSREKGAYEQYF.

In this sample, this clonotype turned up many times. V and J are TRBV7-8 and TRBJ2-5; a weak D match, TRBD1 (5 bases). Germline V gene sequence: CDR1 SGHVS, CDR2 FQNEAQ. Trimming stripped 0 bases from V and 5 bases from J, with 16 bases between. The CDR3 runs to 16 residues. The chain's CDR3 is CASSLAGAGSVETQYF. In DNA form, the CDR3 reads TGTGCCAGCAGCTTAGCAGGCGCAGGGTCAGTGGAGACCCAGTACTTC.

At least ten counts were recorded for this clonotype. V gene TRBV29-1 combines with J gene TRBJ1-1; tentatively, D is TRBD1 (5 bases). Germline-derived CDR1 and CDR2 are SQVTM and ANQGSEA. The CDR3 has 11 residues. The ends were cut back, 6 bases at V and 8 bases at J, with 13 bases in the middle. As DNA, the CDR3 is TGCAGCGTCTGGGACGGACAAGAAGCTTTCTTT. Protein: CSVWDGQEAFF.

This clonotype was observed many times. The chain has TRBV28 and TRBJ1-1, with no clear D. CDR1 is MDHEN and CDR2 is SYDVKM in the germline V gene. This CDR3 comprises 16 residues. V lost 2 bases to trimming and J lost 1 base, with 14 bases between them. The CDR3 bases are TGTGCCAGCAGTTTAGCGGGCGAGGTAGGGAACACTGAAGCTTTCTTT. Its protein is CASSLAGEVGNTEAFF.